The source of this T cell receptor beta chain is a study of blood T cells in healthy people across ages. The germline V gene has CDR1 MNHNS and CDR2 SASEGT. This CDR3 has 15 residues. Trimming cost V 6 bases and J 0 bases; bases outside gene matches: 8. The authors ran a second PCR of 7 to 11 cycles using a sample-barcoded 5' primer and a J-beta primer mix. TCRdb used MiXCR to reprocess the 5' RACE reads, holding one entry per CDR3 protein. The table lists roughly 1,500,000 distinct CDR3 sequences, 35% to 45% of them singletons. V is TRBV6-1 and J is TRBJ2-7; 7 nucleotides line up with TRBD2. This TCR derives from a woman between 18 and 29 years old in good health. Sequencing input: blood. The CDR3 spells CASSMVGGSSYEQYF. Here the CDR3 DNA reads TGTGCCAGCAGCATGGTGGGGGGGAGCTCCTACGAGCAGTACTTC.